The rows below give T cell receptor beta chains drawn from one sample of a study of cytomegalovirus exposure and HLA in healthy donors. Profiled with immunoSEQ multiplex PCR; TCRdb holds only in-frame clones, not every one. Of about 400,000 clones in the sample, more than 80% were seen once. The specimen was PBMCs. The receptors stem from a woman in her late teens or twenties in good health and CMV-seronegative. The CDR3 runs from the conserved cysteine through the conserved F or W. Fields, in order: CDR3 length, J gene, D gene, V gene, CDR3 protein, CDR3 DNA. The D gene is left open where the match is weak.

17,TRBJ1-4,NA,TRBV7-2,CASSPSLATATNEKLFF,TGTGCCAGCAGCCCTTCCCTAGCGACTGCAACTAATGAAAAACTGTTTTTT
13,TRBJ1-1,NA,TRBV28,CASSPPLRREAFF,TGTGCCAGCAGTCCCCCTCTTAGGCGGGAAGCTTTCTTT
14,TRBJ2-2,NA,TRBV6-1,CATSGTVVTGELFF,TGTGCCACCAGCGGGACAGTGGTTACCGGGGAGCTGTTTTTT
13,TRBJ2-1,TRBD1,TRBV29-1,CSVEPQGDDEQFF,TGCAGCGTTGAGCCCCAGGGGGACGATGAGCAGTTCTTC
18,TRBJ2-6,TRBD2,TRBV27,CASSLIGGRGSGANVLTF,TGTGCCAGCAGTTTAATCGGAGGGAGGGGATCTGGGGCCAACGTCCTGACTTTC
14,TRBJ2-7,NA,TRBV28,CASSLGGPGHEQYF,TGTGCCAGCAGTTTGGGGGGGCCTGGTCACGAGCAGTACTTC
13,TRBJ1-1,TRBD1,TRBV28,CASSGAGGTEAFF,TGTGCCAGCAGCGGTGCAGGGGGCACTGAAGCTTTCTTT
17,TRBJ1-4,TRBD1,TRBV4-2,CASSQDRQGALNEKLFF,TGTGCCAGCAGCCAAGATCGACAGGGGGCGCTGAATGAAAAACTGTTTTTT
16,TRBJ1-1,TRBD1,TRBV5-1,CASSPGQGVKNTEAFF,TGCGCCAGCAGCCCGGGACAGGGGGTTAAGAACACTGAAGCTTTCTTT
15,TRBJ2-1,TRBD2,TRBV18,CASSPPLAGESEQFF,TGTGCCAGCTCACCACCGCTAGCGGGAGAGAGTGAGCAGTTCTTC
15,TRBJ1-2,NA,TRBV2,CASRGEGGRNYGYTF,TGTGCCAGCAGGGGGGAAGGAGGGAGAAACTATGGCTACACCTTC
16,TRBJ2-1,TRBD2,TRBV7-2,CASSWGLAGEFNEQFF,TGTGCCAGCAGCTGGGGACTAGCGGGAGAGTTCAATGAGCAGTTCTTC
14,TRBJ1-2,NA,TRBV5-1,CASSRDRSGYGYTF,TGCGCCAGCAGTCGCGACAGATCTGGCTATGGCTACACCTTC
14,TRBJ1-1,NA,TRBV7-9,CASRTGGDHTEAFF,TGTGCCAGCAGAACTGGGGGGGATCACACTGAAGCTTTCTTT
12,TRBJ1-1,NA,TRBV29-1,CSAGGMNTEAFF,TGCAGTGCCGGGGGGATGAACACTGAAGCTTTCTTT
13,TRBJ1-2,TRBD1,TRBV7-2,CASRGQGFYGYTF,TGTGCCAGCAGGGGACAGGGATTCTATGGCTACACCTTC
14,TRBJ1-1,TRBD1,TRBV5-1,CASSEGGADTEAFF,TGCGCCAGCAGCGAAGGGGGCGCGGACACTGAAGCTTTCTTT